This T cell receptor beta chain was observed in a study of shared clonotypes between healthy human individuals. The V gene's germline CDR1 is LNHNV and CDR2 YYDKDF (reference sequence). V was pared by 4 bases and J by 0 bases, with 6 bases between. This CDR3 is built from 14 residues. Per the study methods: Filtering of immunoSEQ junctional sequences could not match full-length read filtering. Sequencing used immunoSEQ multiplex PCR; TCRdb keeps in-frame clones, though not all of them. The DNA was the basis for D and trimming; V, J and clone size are from that table. Among about 470,000 clones listed, roughly three quarters were seen once. All participating donors were Caucasian adults from Nashville, Tennessee.

The V and J genes are TRBV15 and TRBJ1-4; D call uncertain. Sequencing input: PBMCs. The clonotype originates from a woman between 40 and 50 years old in good health. Some clones in this sample may be carry-over from other donors' samples. The CDR3 sequence is CATSTGTTNEKLFF. The CDR3 DNA reads TGTGCCACCAGCACCGGGACAACTAATGAAAAACTGTTTTTT.